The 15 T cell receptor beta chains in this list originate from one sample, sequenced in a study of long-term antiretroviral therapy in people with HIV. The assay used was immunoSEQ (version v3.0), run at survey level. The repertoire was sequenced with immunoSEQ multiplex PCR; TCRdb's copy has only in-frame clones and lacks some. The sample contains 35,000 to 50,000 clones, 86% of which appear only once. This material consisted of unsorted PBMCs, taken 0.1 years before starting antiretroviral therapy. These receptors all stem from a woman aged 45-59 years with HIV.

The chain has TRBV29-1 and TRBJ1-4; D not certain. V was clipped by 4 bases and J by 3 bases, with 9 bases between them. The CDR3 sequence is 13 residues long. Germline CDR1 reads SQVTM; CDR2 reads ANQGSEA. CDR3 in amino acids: CSVGAGSNEKLFF. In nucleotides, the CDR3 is TGCAGCGTTGGTGCGGGGTCTAATGAAAAACTGTTTTTT.

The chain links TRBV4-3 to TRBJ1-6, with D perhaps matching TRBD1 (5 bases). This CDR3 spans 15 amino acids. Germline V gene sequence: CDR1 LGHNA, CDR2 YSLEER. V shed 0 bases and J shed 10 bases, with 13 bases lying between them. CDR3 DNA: TGCGCCAGCAGCCAAGAGGGGCTTTACAGCTCACCCCTCCACTTT. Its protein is CASSQEGLYSSPLHF.

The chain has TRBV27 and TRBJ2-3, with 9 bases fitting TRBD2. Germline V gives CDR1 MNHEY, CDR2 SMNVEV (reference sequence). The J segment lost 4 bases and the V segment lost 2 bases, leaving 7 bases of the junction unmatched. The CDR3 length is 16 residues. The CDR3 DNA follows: TGTGCCAGCAGTTTAGGACAAGCGGGGGGTGCAGATACGCAGTATTTT. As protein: CASSLGQAGGADTQYF.

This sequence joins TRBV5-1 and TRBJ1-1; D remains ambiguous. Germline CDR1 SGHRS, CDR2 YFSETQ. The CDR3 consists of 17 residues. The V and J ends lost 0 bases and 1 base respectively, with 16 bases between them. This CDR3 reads CASSLASGRVKNTEAFF. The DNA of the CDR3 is TGCGCCAGCAGCTTGGCATCCGGGAGAGTTAAGAACACTGAAGCTTTCTTT.

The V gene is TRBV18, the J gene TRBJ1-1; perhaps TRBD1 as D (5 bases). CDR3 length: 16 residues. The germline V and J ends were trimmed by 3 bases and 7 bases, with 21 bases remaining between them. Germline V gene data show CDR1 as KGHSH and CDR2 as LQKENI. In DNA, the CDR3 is TGTGCCAGCTCACCGGGGGGAAGTCCGCGCTCTTTTGAAGCTTTCTTT. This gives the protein CASSPGGSPRSFEAFF.

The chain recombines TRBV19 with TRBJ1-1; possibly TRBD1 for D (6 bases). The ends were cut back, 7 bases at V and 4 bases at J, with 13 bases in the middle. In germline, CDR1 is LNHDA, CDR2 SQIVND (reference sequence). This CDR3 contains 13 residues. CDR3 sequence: CASITTGATEAFF. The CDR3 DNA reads TGTGCCAGTATAACGACAGGTGCCACTGAAGCTTTCTTT. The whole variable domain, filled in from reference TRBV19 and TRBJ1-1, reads DGGITQSPKYLFRKEGQNVTLSCEQNLNHDAMYWYRQDPGQGLRLIYYSQIVNDFQKGDIAEGYSVSREKKESFPLTVTSAQKNPTAFYLCASITTGATEAFFGQGTRLTVV.

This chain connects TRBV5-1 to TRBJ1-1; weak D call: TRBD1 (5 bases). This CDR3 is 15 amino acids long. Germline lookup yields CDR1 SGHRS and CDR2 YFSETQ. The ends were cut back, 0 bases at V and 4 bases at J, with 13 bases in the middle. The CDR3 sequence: CASSLAGLGGTEAFF. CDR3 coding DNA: TGCGCCAGCAGCTTGGCAGGGCTAGGCGGCACTGAAGCTTTCTTT.

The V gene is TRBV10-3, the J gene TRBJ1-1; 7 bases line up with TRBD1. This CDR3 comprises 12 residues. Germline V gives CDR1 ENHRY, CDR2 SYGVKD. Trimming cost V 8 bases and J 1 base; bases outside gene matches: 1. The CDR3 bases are TGTGCCATCCGGACAGGGAACACTGAAGCTTTCTTT. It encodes CAIRTGNTEAFF.

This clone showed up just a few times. This CDR3 reads CSSQTQGGGYTF. In DNA form, the CDR3 reads TGCAGCTCCCAGACCCAGGGCGGGGGCTACACCTTC. The chain is built from TRBV29-1 and TRBJ1-2; maybe TRBD1 (5 bases). Germline V gene lookup returns CDR1 SQVTM and CDR2 ANQGSEA. V was pared by 8 bases and J by 8 bases, with 18 bases between. This CDR3 has 12 residues. Full variable domain (outside the CDR3, taken from reference TRBV29-1 and TRBJ1-2): SAVISQKPSRDICQRGTSLTIQCQVDSQVTMMFWYRQQPGQSLTLIATANQGSEATYESGFVIDKFPISRPNLTFSTLTVSNMSPEDSSIYLCSSQTQGGGYTFGSGTRLTVV.

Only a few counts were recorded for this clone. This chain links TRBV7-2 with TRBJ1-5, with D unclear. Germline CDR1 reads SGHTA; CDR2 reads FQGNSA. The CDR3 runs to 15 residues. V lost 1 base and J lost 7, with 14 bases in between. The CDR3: CASSLEGLNLQPQHF. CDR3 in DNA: TGTGCCAGCAGCTTAGAGGGCCTTAATCTCCAGCCCCAGCATTTT.

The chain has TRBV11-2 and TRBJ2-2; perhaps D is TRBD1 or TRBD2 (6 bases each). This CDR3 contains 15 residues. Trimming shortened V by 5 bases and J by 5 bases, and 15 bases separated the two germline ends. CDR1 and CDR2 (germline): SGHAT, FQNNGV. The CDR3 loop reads CASSQRGALTGELFF. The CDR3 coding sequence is TGTGCCAGCAGCCAGAGGGGGGCTTTGACCGGGGAGCTGTTTTTT.

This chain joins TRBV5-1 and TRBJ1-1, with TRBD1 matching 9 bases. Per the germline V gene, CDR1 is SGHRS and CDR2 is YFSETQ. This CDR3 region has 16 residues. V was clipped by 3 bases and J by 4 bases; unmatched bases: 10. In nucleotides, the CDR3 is TGCGCCAGCAGCTCTAGCGGGACAGGGTTTAGCACTGAAGCTTTCTTT. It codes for CASSSSGTGFSTEAFF. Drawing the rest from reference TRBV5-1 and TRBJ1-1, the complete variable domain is KAGVTQTPRYLIKTRGQQVTLSCSPISGHRSVSWYQQTPGQGLQFLFEYFSETQRNKGNFPGRFSGRQFSNSRSEMNVSTLELGDSALYLCASSSSGTGFSTEAFFGQGTRLTVV.

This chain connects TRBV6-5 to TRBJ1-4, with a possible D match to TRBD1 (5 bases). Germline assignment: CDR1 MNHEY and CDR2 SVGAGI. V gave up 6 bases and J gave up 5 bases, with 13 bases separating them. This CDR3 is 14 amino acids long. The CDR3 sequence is CASSRGRRNEKLFF. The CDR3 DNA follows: TGTGCCAGCAGCCGGGGCAGAAGAAATGAAAAACTGTTTTTT.

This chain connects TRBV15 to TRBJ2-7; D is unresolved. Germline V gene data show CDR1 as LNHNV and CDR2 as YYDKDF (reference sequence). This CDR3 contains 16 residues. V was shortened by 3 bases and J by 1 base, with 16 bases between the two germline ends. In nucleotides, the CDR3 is TGTGCCACCAGCAGGTCGACTTTAGGACCATCCTACGAGCAGTACTTC. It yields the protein CATSRSTLGPSYEQYF.

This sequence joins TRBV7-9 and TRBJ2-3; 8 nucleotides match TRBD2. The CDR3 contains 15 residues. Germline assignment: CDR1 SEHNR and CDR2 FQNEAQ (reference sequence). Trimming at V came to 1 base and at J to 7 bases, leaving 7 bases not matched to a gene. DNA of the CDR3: TGTGCCAGCAGCTTAGGAGGCGGGGGGCCAAATACGCAGTATTTT. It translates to CASSLGGGGPNTQYF.